The clone carrying this TCR beta chain was observed once. Its antigen is unidentified. This same CDR3 is encoded by further DNA sequences in the sample. The CDR3 totals 14 residues. V was shortened by 1 base and J by 4 bases, with 6 bases between the two germline ends. Germline CDR1 SGHNT, CDR2 YYREEE (reference sequence). The data stem from a study of PD-1 blockade in mismatch repair-deficient tumors. For the study at large: Enrolled about 2012-2016, patients had progressing, pretreated mismatch repair-deficient cancers of more than ten types.

Study conclusions and caveats: After pembrolizumab, tumor-resident clones rose rapidly, then generally contracted before radiologic responses.

Profiling relied on immunoSEQ multiplex PCR, and the TCRdb table lists in-frame clones only, not all of them. The data show tens of thousands of clones, 81% seen once. V and J are TRBV5-4 and TRBJ2-6; D unclear. The sequence was obtained from an adult with mismatch repair-deficient cancer. This sample comprised peripheral blood, obtained 12 weeks after starting pembrolizumab. Here the CDR3 reads CASSLFSGANVLTF. CDR3 DNA sequence: TGTGCCAGCAGCTTGTTTTCCGGGGCCAACGTCCTGACTTTC.